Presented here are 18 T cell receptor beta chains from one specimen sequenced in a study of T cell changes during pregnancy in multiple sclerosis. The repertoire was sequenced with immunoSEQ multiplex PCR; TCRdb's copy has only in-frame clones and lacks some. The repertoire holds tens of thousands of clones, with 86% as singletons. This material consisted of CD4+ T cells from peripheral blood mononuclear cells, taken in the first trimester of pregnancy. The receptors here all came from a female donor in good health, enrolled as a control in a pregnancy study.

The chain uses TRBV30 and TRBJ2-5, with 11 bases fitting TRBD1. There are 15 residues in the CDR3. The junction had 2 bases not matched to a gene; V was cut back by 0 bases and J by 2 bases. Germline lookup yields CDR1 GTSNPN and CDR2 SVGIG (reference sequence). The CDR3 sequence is CAWSVGQGAQETQYF. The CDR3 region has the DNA TGTGCCTGGAGTGTAGGACAGGGGGCTCAAGAGACCCAGTACTTC.

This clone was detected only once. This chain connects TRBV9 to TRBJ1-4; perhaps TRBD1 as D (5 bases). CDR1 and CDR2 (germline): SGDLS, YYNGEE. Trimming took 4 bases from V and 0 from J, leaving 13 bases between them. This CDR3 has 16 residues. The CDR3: CASSPHGGTTNEKLFF. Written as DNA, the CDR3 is TGTGCCAGCAGCCCCCACGGGGGGACAACTAATGAAAAACTGTTTTTT.

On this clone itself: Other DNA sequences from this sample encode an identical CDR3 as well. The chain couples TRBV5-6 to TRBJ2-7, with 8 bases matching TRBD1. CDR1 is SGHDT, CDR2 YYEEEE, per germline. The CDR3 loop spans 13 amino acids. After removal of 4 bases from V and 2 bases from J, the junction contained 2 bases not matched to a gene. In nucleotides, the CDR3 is TGTGCCAGCAGCAGACAGGGGACCTACGAGCAGTACTTC. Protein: CASSRQGTYEQYF.

The chain's CDR3 is CATWATPGNTIYF. The CDR3 DNA sequence: TGTGCCACATGGGCCACCCCCGGAAACACCATATATTTT. The chain is built from TRBV10-3 and TRBJ1-3; D remains ambiguous. V lost 10 bases and J 4 bases, leaving 14 bases between the germline ends. Germline V gives CDR1 ENHRY, CDR2 SYGVKD. The CDR3 is 13 residues long.

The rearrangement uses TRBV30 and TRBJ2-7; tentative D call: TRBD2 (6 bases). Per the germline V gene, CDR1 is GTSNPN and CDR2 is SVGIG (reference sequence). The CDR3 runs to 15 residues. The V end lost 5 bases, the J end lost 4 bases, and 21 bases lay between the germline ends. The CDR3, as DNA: TGTGCCTGGGCCTGGGGGGAGCAGGGCCGATACGAGCAGTACTTC. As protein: CAWAWGEQGRYEQYF. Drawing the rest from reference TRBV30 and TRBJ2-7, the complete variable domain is SQTIHQWPATLVQPVGSPLSLECTVEGTSNPNLYWYRQAAGRGLQLLFYSVGIGQISSEVPQNLSASRPQDRQFILSSKKLLLSDSGFYLCAWAWGEQGRYEQYFGPGTRLTVT.

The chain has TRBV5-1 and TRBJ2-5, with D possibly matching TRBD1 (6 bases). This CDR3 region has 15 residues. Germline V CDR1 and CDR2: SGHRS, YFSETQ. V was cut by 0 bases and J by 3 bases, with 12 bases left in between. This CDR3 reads CASSLGDRRKETQYF. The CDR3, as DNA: TGCGCCAGCAGCTTGGGTGACAGGCGCAAAGAGACCCAGTACTTC.

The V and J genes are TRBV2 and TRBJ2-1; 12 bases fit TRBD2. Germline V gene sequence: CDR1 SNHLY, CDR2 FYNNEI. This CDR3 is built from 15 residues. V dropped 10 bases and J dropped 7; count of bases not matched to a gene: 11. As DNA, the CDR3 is TGTGCCACAGGACTAGCGGGATCAAAGGGGAATGAGCAGTTCTTC. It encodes CATGLAGSKGNEQFF.

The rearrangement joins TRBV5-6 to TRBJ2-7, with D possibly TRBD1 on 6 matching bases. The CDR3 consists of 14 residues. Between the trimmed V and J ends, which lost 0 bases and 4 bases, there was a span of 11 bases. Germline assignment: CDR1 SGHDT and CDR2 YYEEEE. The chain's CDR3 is CASSLVQGPYEQYF. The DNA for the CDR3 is TGTGCCAGCAGCTTGGTACAGGGACCATACGAGCAGTACTTC.

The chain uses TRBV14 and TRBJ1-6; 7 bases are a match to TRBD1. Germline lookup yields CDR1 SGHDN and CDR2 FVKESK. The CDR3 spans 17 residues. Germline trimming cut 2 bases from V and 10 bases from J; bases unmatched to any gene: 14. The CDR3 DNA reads TGTGCCAGCAGCCAAAGGGGGCCGGAGACTCCGGTCTCACCCCTCCACTTT. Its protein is CASSQRGPETPVSPLHF. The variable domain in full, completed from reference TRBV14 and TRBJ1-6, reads EAGVTQFPSHSVIEKGQTVTLRCDPISGHDNLYWYRRVMGKEIKFLLHFVKESKQDESGMPNNRFLAERTGGTYSTLKVQPAELEDSGVYFCASSQRGPETPVSPLHFGNGTRLTVT.

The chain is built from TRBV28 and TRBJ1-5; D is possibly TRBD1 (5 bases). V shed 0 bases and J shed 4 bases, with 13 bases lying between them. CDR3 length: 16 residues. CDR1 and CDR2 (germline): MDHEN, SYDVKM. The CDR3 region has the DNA TGTGCCAGCAGTTTATGGGGTCGGAAGGGGAATCAGCCCCAGCATTTT. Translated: CASSLWGRKGNQPQHF.

Here the CDR3 reads CASTRWDRGFHEQYF. The DNA for the CDR3 is TGTGCCAGCACCCGCTGGGACAGGGGTTTCCACGAGCAGTACTTC. This chain uses TRBV28 with TRBJ2-7; 10 nucleotides agree with TRBD1. Germline values: CDR1 MDHEN, CDR2 SYDVKM. Unmatched junction bases numbered 11, after V lost 7 bases and J lost 5 bases. The CDR3 contains 15 residues.

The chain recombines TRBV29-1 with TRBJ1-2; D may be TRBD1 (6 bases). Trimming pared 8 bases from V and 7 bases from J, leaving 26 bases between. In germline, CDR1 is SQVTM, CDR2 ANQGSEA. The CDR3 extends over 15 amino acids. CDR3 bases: TGCAGCTCGAAGGGGGGTCCGGGAGGGGATGGTGGCTACACCTTC. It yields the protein CSSKGGPGGDGGYTF.

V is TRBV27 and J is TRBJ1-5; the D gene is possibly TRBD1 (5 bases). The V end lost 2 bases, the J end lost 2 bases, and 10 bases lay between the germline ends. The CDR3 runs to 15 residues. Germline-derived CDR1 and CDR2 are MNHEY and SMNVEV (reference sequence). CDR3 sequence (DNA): TGTGCCAGCAGTTTACAGGGACTCGGCAATCAGCCCCAGCATTTT. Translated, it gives CASSLQGLGNQPQHF.

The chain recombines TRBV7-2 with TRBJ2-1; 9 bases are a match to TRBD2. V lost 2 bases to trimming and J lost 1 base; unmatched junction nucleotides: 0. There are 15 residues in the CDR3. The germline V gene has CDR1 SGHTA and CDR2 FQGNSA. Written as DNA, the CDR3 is TGTGCCAGCAGCTTAAGCGGGGGGTCCTACAATGAGCAGTTCTTC. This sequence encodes CASSLSGGSYNEQFF.

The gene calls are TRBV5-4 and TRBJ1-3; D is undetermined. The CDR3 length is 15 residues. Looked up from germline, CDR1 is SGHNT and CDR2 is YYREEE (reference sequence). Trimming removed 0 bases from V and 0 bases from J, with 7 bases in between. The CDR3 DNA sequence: TGTGCCAGCAGCTTGGAGGACTTCTCTGGAAACACCATATATTTT. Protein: CASSLEDFSGNTIYF.

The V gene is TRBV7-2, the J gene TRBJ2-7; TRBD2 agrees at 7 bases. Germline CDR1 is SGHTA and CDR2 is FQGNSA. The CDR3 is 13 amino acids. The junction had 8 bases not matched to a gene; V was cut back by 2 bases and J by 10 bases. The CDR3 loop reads CASSLTPSGGQYF. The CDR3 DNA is TGTGCCAGCAGCTTAACTCCGTCGGGGGGTCAGTACTTC.

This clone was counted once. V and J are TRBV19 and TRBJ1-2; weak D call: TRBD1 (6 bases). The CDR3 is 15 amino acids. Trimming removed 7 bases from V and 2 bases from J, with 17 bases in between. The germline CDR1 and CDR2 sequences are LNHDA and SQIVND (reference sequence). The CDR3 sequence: CASMRGGHLNYGYTF. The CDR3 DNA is TGTGCCAGTATGAGAGGGGGACACCTAAACTATGGCTACACCTTC.

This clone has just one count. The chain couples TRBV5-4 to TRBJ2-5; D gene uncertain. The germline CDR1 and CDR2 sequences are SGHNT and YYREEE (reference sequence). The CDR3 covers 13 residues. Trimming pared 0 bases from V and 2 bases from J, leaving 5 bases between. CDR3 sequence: CASSLAVQETQYF. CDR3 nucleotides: TGTGCCAGCAGCTTGGCCGTACAAGAGACCCAGTACTTC.